These 21 T cell receptor beta chains share one sample of origin, sequenced in a study of T cell changes during pregnancy in multiple sclerosis. Method: immunoSEQ multiplex PCR; TCRdb's copy keeps in-frame clones and lacks some. The sample shows some 120,000 clones, 95% to 98% of them seen only once. The source was peripheral blood, collected after pregnancy. The receptors were gathered from a female donor with multiple sclerosis, enrolled in a pregnancy study.

The chain links TRBV2 to TRBJ1-3; 9 nucleotides align to TRBD1. Germline loops: CDR1 SNHLY, CDR2 FYNNEI. This CDR3 region has 16 residues. Losses at the gene ends were 1 base for V and 2 bases for J; bases not matched to a gene: 3. In nucleotides, the CDR3 is TGTGCCAGCAGTGAAGGACAGGGGGGCGCTGGAAACACCATATATTTT. Its protein is CASSEGQGGAGNTIYF.

This clone was observed a single time. The chain links TRBV7-2 to TRBJ2-2; TRBD2 agrees at 12 bases. Per germline, CDR1 SGHTA and CDR2 FQGNSA. V gave up 5 bases and J gave up 4 bases; unmatched junction bases: 5. This CDR3 has 16 amino acids. The CDR3 DNA reads as TGTGCCAGCAGCGCACTAGCGGGAGGCGGCACCGGGGAGCTGTTTTTT. Translating it yields CASSALAGGGTGELFF.

This clone was observed once. In nucleotides, the CDR3 is TGTGCCAGCAGCTTGGGCGGGGTGGGGGACAATGAGCAGTTCTTC. Translation gives CASSLGGVGDNEQFF. The rearrangement joins TRBV5-4 to TRBJ2-1; possibly TRBD2 for D (6 bases). There are 15 residues in the CDR3. V lost 0 bases to trimming and J lost 5 bases, with 12 bases between them. Germline values: CDR1 SGHNT, CDR2 YYREEE (reference sequence).

The table lists this clone with a count of one. The chain has TRBV5-1 and TRBJ2-7; 8 bases line up with TRBD2. Germline CDR1 and CDR2: SGHRS and YFSETQ. There are 15 residues in the CDR3. V lost 6 bases and J lost 4; bases outside the gene matches: 12. The CDR3 bases are TGCGCCAGCACCCCTTTGAGCGGGAGTAGGTACGAGCAGTACTTC. Its protein is CASTPLSGSRYEQYF. Looking up the rest from reference TRBV5-1 and TRBJ2-7 gives the full variable domain: KAGVTQTPRYLIKTRGQQVTLSCSPISGHRSVSWYQQTPGQGLQFLFEYFSETQRNKGNFPGRFSGRQFSNSRSEMNVSTLELGDSALYLCASTPLSGSRYEQYFGPGTRLTVT.

The gene calls are TRBV7-9 and TRBJ1-4, with D uncertain. The CDR3 covers 12 residues. Germline loops: CDR1 SEHNR, CDR2 FQNEAQ (reference sequence). The V end lost 5 bases, the J end lost 8 bases, and 9 bases lay between the germline ends. The CDR3 sequence: CASSPRGEKLFF. The CDR3 nucleotides are TGTGCCAGCAGCCCCCGCGGGGAAAAACTGTTTTTT.

The sample holds one count of this clone. The chain combines TRBV27 with TRBJ2-3, with D possibly matching TRBD2 (6 bases). The CDR3 consists of 16 residues. Trimming removed 3 bases from V and 2 bases from J, with 15 bases in between. Per germline, CDR1 MNHEY and CDR2 SMNVEV (reference sequence). CDR3 residues: CASSLRGTKDTDTQYF. The CDR3 region has the DNA TGTGCCAGCAGTTTGCGCGGGACCAAGGACACAGATACGCAGTATTTT.

The rearrangement uses TRBV27 and TRBJ2-3; TRBD1 might be the D (5 bases). The germline V and J ends were trimmed by 2 bases and 2 bases, with 8 bases remaining between them. Germline V gene sequence: CDR1 MNHEY, CDR2 SMNVEV (reference sequence). There are 14 residues in the CDR3. CDR3 in amino acids: CASSLQGNTDTQYF. In nucleotides, the CDR3 is TGTGCCAGCAGTTTACAGGGTAACACAGATACGCAGTATTTT.

V gene TRBV5-1 combines with J gene TRBJ1-1; 9 nucleotides align to TRBD1. The germline gives CDR1 SGHRS, CDR2 YFSETQ. J lost 3 bases, V lost 4 bases, and 13 bases had no gene match. This CDR3 has 17 amino acids. CDR3 coding DNA: TGCGCCAGCAGCGGAGGACAGGGGAGGTTAGGAGACACTGAAGCTTTCTTT. It specifies CASSGGQGRLGDTEAFF.

V is TRBV10-3 and J is TRBJ2-7; D may be TRBD1 (5 bases). The V and J ends lost 6 bases and 0 bases respectively, with 12 bases between them. The germline V gene has CDR1 ENHRY and CDR2 SYGVKD. The CDR3 is 14 amino acids. CDR3 amino acids: CAIRDRGASYEQYF. CDR3 coding DNA: TGTGCCATCAGGGACCGTGGGGCCTCCTACGAGCAGTACTTC.

V gene TRBV1 combines with J gene TRBJ2-5; TRBD2 is taken as the D call from the table, unchecked against the DNA. TRBV1 is marked as a pseudogene. This CDR3 comprises 16 residues. The CDR3 sequence is CTSSQEYGTRKETQYF. CDR3 DNA sequence: TGCACCAGCAGCCAAGAATATGGGACTAGGAAAGAGACCCAGTACTTC.

The V call is TRBV29-1, the J call TRBJ2-1, with 13 bases fitting TRBD2. The germline gives CDR1 SQVTM, CDR2 ANQGSEA. The CDR3 contains 15 residues. The V and J ends lost 5 bases and 6 bases, in that order; junction bases with no gene match: 7. As DNA, the CDR3 is TGCAGCGTTCCCGGACTAGCGGGAGCCTTCAATGAGCAGTTCTTC. Its protein is CSVPGLAGAFNEQFF.

V is TRBV28 and J is TRBJ2-3; 8 nucleotides line up with TRBD2. The CDR3 spans 16 residues. With V trimmed by 6 bases and J by 1 base, 9 bases remained unmatched. CDR1 and CDR2 (germline): MDHEN, SYDVKM. The CDR3 nucleotides read TGTGCCAGCAGCCCCATTCGGGGGGGAGGCACAGATACGCAGTATTTT. It encodes CASSPIRGGGTDTQYF.

The V call is TRBV10-3, the J call TRBJ2-7; maybe TRBD2 (5 bases). This CDR3 has 13 amino acids. Germline CDR1 is ENHRY and CDR2 is SYGVKD. Trimming pared 7 bases from V and 0 bases from J, leaving 10 bases between. CDR3 amino acids: CAITGEGSYEQYF. In DNA, the CDR3 is TGTGCCATCACGGGTGAGGGCTCCTACGAGCAGTACTTC.

The chain recombines TRBV19 with TRBJ1-3; 9 nucleotides match TRBD1. The CDR3 has 16 residues. J lost 0 bases, V lost 8 bases, and 8 bases had no gene match. The V gene's germline CDR1 is LNHDA and CDR2 SQIVND (reference sequence). The CDR3 DNA reads TGTGCCAGTGGGACAGGGAACCTACTCTCTGGAAACACCATATATTTT. Amino acid sequence: CASGTGNLLSGNTIYF.

V is TRBV9 and J is TRBJ1-3; TRBD1 matches at 7 bases. V shed 2 bases, J shed 0 bases, and the junction held 8 bases outside the gene matches. Germline V CDR1 and CDR2: SGDLS, YYNGEE. The CDR3 has 17 amino acids. CDR3 region: CASSVEPTGASGNTIYF. The CDR3 nucleotides read TGTGCCAGCAGCGTGGAGCCTACAGGGGCCTCTGGAAACACCATATATTTT.

This clone was observed once. The CDR3 DNA reads TGTGCCAGCAGTGAGTCGGGGAGTGCCCAGTACTTC. Its translation is CASSESGSAQYF. The V and J genes are TRBV2 and TRBJ2-5, with D perhaps TRBD2 (5 bases). Germline loops: CDR1 SNHLY, CDR2 FYNNEI. CDR3 length equals 12 residues. Trimming left V 3 bases short and J 9 bases short, with 11 bases between.

The chain uses TRBV6-5 and TRBJ2-3; perhaps TRBD1 as D (7 bases). The CDR3 totals 13 residues. Trimming removed 11 bases at V and 0 bases at J, with 12 bases between. The V gene's germline CDR1 is MNHEY and CDR2 SVGAGI. CDR3 sequence (DNA): TGTGCCGCAGGGGGGCGGAGCACAGATACGCAGTATTTT. The encoded protein is CAAGGRSTDTQYF.

This rearrangement joins TRBV5-1 to TRBJ2-6; TRBD1 is a possible D gene (6 bases). With 4 bases removed from V and 2 bases from J, the gap between germline ends came to 13 bases. CDR1 is SGHRS, CDR2 YFSETQ, per germline. CDR3 length: 16 amino acids. CDR3 sequence (DNA): TGCGCCAGCAGCCCGCGGACAGAGACTGGGGCCAACGTCCTGACTTTC. This translates into CASSPRTETGANVLTF.

The rearrangement links TRBV30 to TRBJ2-7, with no clear D. V was cut by 2 bases and J by 2 bases, with 10 bases left in between. The CDR3 runs to 13 residues. The germline V gene has CDR1 GTSNPN and CDR2 SVGIG (reference sequence). CDR3 DNA: TGTGCCTGGAGTAATAGTAATGCCTACGAGCAGTACTTC. Translating gives CAWSNSNAYEQYF.

The rearrangement uses TRBV4-2 and TRBJ2-7, with D unresolved. This CDR3 has 13 amino acids. The V end lost 0 bases, the J end lost 8 bases, and 11 bases lay between the germline ends. The germline V gene encodes CDR1 LGHNA and CDR2 YNFKEQ. The CDR3 protein is CASSQDQNQKQYF. CDR3 nucleotides: TGTGCCAGCAGCCAAGATCAAAACCAGAAGCAGTACTTC.

The gene calls are TRBV6-1 and TRBJ1-2; D gene unclear. The CDR3 extends over 15 amino acids. Germline V CDR1 and CDR2: MNHNS, SASEGT. Trimming shortened V by 2 bases and J by 2 bases, and 12 bases separated the two germline ends. The DNA of the CDR3 is TGTGCCAGCAGTGAAACCCCCTACTCAAACTATGGCTACACCTTC. It encodes CASSETPYSNYGYTF.